This T cell receptor beta chain emerged from a study of blood T cell repertoires in COVID-19. As for the study in general: COVID-19 samples from acute and convalescent phases originated in the United States, Italy and Spain. T cells, B-cell-depleted T cells, or PBMCs supplied cDNA or gDNA.

This clone was seen a single time. CDR1 and CDR2 (germline): SGHVS, FQNEAQ. This CDR3 comprises 14 residues. The germline V and J ends were trimmed by 2 bases and 1 base, with 6 bases remaining between them. Methods used by the authors: Using reference gene primer amplification, nucleated cell counts were estimated. This table comes from immunoSEQ multiplex PCR, and its TCRdb copy is limited to in-frame clones, with some not included. V and J calls and clone size are given by that table; D and trimming were obtained from the DNA. The profile covers over 150,000 clones, with approximately 90% appearing a single time and 1.9% taken by the ten largest.

The specimen was peripheral blood. The sequence was collected from a young man who had recovered from COVID-19. The rearrangement links TRBV7-8 to TRBJ2-1; D call uncertain. CDR3 protein: CASSLIPSYNEQFF. Here the CDR3 DNA reads TGTGCCAGCAGCTTAATCCCTTCCTACAATGAGCAGTTCTTC.